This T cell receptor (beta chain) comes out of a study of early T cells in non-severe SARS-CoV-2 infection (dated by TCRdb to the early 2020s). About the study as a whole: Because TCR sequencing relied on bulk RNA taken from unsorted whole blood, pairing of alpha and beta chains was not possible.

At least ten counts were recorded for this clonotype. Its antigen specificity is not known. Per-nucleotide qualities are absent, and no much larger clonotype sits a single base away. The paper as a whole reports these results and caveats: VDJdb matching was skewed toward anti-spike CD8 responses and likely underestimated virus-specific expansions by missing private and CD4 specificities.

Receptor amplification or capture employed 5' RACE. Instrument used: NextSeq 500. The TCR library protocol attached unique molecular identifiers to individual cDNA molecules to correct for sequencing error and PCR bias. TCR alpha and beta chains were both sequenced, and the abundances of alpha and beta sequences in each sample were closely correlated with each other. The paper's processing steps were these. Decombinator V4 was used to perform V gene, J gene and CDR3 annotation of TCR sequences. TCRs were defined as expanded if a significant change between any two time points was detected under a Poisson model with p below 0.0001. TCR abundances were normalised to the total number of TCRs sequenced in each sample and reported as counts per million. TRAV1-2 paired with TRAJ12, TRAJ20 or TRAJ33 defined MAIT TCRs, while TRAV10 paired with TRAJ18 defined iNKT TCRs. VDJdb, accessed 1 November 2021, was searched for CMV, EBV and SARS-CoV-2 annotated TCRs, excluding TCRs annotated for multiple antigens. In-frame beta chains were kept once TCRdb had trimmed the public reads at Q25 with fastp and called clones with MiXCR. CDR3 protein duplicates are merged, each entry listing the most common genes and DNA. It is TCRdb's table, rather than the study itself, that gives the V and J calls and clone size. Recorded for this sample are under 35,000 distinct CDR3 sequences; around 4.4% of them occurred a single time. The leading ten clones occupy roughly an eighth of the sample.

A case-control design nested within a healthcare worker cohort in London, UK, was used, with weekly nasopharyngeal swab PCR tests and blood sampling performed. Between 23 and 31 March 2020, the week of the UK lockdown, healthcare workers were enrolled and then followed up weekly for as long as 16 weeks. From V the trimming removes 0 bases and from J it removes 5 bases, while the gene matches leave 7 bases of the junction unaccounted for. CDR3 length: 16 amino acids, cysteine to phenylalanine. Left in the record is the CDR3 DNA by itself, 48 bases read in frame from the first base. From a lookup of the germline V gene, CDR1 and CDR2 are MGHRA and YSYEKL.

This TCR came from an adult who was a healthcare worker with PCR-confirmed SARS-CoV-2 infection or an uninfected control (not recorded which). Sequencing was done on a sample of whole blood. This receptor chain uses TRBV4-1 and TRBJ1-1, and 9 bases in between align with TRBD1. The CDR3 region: CASSQDKGQGETEAFF. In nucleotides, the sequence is TGCGCCAGCAGCCAAGATAAGGGACAGGGCGAGACTGAAGCTTTCTTT.